This T cell receptor beta chain was obtained from a study of cytomegalovirus exposure and HLA in healthy donors. Overall study context: A subsequent analysis stated that the roughly 130 validation repertoires were run on the same platform as the 600 to 750 first-cohort repertoires.

After removal of 7 bases from V and 7 bases from J, the junction contained 18 bases not matched to a gene. The CDR3 covers 17 residues. The V gene's germline CDR1 is SEHNR and CDR2 FQNEAQ (reference sequence). Study outcomes and limitations: Researchers catalogued under 200 TCR beta chains as cytomegalovirus-associated.

Concerning this clone itself: Its specificity is not known.

Generated by immunoSEQ multiplex PCR, the TCRdb table keeps only in-frame clones and is missing some. The table has some 77,000 clones, around 95% seen once. The sequenced sample was PBMCs. This rearrangement joins TRBV7-9 to TRBJ2-1, with 8 bases fitting TRBD2. The receptor comes from a man aged 18 to 29 in good health and CMV-seropositive. The CDR3 DNA is TGTGCCAGCAAGAGGGACCCCGGACTAGCTGAAAGTAATGAGCAGTTCTTC. Protein product: CASKRDPGLAESNEQFF.